These 16 T cell receptor beta chains came from one sample sequenced in a study of shared clonotypes between healthy human individuals. Assay: immunoSEQ multiplex PCR; the TCRdb copy retains only in-frame clones and omits some. The sample holds roughly 2 million clones, approximately 94% seen once. The sample comprised naive CD4+ T cells sorted from blood. Subset of the sample: CD45RA+ positively selected. All receptors derive from a man between 18 and 35 years old in good health.

This rearrangement joins TRBV28 to TRBJ1-2; no definite D call. The CDR3 length is 11 residues. Germline values: CDR1 MDHEN, CDR2 SYDVKM. V lost 8 bases to trimming and J lost 1 base, with 5 bases between them. The CDR3 region is CASEFNYGYTF. The CDR3 DNA sequence: TGTGCCAGCGAGTTTAACTATGGCTACACCTTC.

V gene TRBV15 combines with J gene TRBJ2-3; D is perhaps TRBD2 (6 bases). Germline CDR1 is LNHNV and CDR2 is YYDKDF (reference sequence). The V gene lost 0 bases and the J gene lost 6 bases, with 16 bases spanning the gap. The CDR3 contains 16 residues. The CDR3 region has the DNA TGTGCCACCAGCAGAGATTGGGGGGTTCGGTGGGATACGCAGTATTTT. Encoded protein: CATSRDWGVRWDTQYF.

The chain couples TRBV6-6 to TRBJ2-5, with D perhaps matching TRBD1 (5 bases). The CDR3 spans 16 residues. Per germline, CDR1 MNHNY and CDR2 SVGAGI (reference sequence). Trimming stripped 0 bases from V and 1 base from J, with 12 bases between. This chain's CDR3 is CASSYSTVPSQETQYF. In nucleotides, the CDR3 is TGTGCCAGCAGTTACTCGACAGTACCTTCCCAAGAGACCCAGTACTTC.

Note on this clone: Other DNA sequences in this specimen translate into the identical CDR3. Here the CDR3 DNA reads TGCGCCAGCAGCTTGATCGGGGAGACCCAGTACTTC. Translating it yields CASSLIGETQYF. This chain links TRBV5-1 with TRBJ2-5, with no clear D. V was clipped by 1 base and J by 5 bases, with 6 bases between them. Germline V gene data show CDR1 as SGHRS and CDR2 as YFSETQ. There are 12 residues in the CDR3.

This chain links TRBV13 with TRBJ2-3, with 12 bases that match TRBD2. J was trimmed by 5 bases and V by 3 bases; bases with no gene match: 6. There are 16 residues in the CDR3. Germline lookup yields CDR1 PRHDT and CDR2 FYEKMQ (reference sequence). CDR3: CASSLRLAGVVDTQYF. For the CDR3, the DNA is TGTGCCAGCAGCTTGAGACTAGCGGGAGTGGTAGATACGCAGTATTTT. Full variable domain (rest looked up from reference TRBV13 and TRBJ2-3): AAGVIQSPRHLIKEKRETATLKCYPIPRHDTVYWYQQGPGQDPQFLISFYEKMQSDKGSIPDRFSAQQFSDYHSELNMSSLELGDSALYFCASSLRLAGVVDTQYFGPGTRLTVL.

As for this clone: This same CDR3 is encoded by further DNA sequences in the sample. The rearrangement uses TRBV18 and TRBJ2-4; 7 positions agree with TRBD2. CDR1 is KGHSH and CDR2 is LQKENI in the germline V gene. V dropped 1 base and J dropped 7; count of bases not matched to a gene: 4. The CDR3 has 14 residues. DNA of the CDR3: TGTGCCAGCTCACCACAGGGAGGGGAGAACATTCAGTACTTC. Translation: CASSPQGGENIQYF.

In DNA, the CDR3 is TGTGCCAGCAGTTATTCGCAGGGGACCTACGAGCAGTACTTC. Its protein product is CASSYSQGTYEQYF. The gene calls are TRBV6-5 and TRBJ2-7, with a tentative D call TRBD1 (6 bases). Trimming left V 3 bases short and J 2 bases short, with 11 bases between. In germline, CDR1 is MNHEY, CDR2 SVGAGI. CDR3 length equals 14 residues.

The chain uses TRBV6-5 and TRBJ2-7, with 11 bases that match TRBD1. J was trimmed by 3 bases and V by 6 bases; bases with no gene match: 7. Germline V gene data show CDR1 as MNHEY and CDR2 as SVGAGI. The CDR3 runs to 15 residues. In DNA, the CDR3 is TGTGCCAGCAGGTCTCCCGGGACAGGGGGCTACGAGCAGTACTTC. As protein: CASRSPGTGGYEQYF.

The J gene is TRBJ2-4, the V gene TRBV11-2; unclear D gene. The germline V gene has CDR1 SGHAT and CDR2 FQNNGV. This CDR3 comprises 12 residues. Trimming shortened V by 2 bases and J by 8 bases, and 7 bases separated the two germline ends. CDR3 amino acids: CASSLSRDIQYF. CDR3 DNA: TGTGCCAGCAGCTTAAGTCGGGACATTCAGTACTTC.

A note on this clone: Other DNA sequences within the sample encode an identical CDR3. The chain combines TRBV18 with TRBJ2-5; D is unclear. Trimming left V 0 bases short and J 4 bases short, with 6 bases between. This CDR3 is 13 amino acids long. Germline V gene lookup returns CDR1 KGHSH and CDR2 LQKENI. For the CDR3, the DNA is TGTGCCAGCTCACCACCGGGCAGAGAGACCCAGTACTTC. Residues: CASSPPGRETQYF.

This chain links TRBV12-5 with TRBJ2-5; a weak D match, TRBD2 (5 bases). CDR3 length: 15 amino acids. V was cut by 5 bases and J by 1 base, with 14 bases left in between. CDR1 is LGHNT, CDR2 FRNRAP, per germline. As DNA, the CDR3 is TGTGCTAGTGGTCTCCGCTTAGCGAGCCAAGAGACCCAGTACTTC. The encoded protein is CASGLRLASQETQYF.

The gene calls are TRBV5-1 and TRBJ2-7, with TRBD1 matching over 9 bases. This CDR3 comprises 14 residues. The ends lost 4 bases at V and 5 bases at J; junction bases unmatched: 7. Germline CDR1 SGHRS, CDR2 YFSETQ. The CDR3 reads CASSGGTGSNEQYF. DNA for the CDR3: TGCGCCAGCAGCGGCGGGACAGGGTCCAACGAGCAGTACTTC.

The rearrangement joins TRBV18 to TRBJ2-3; 7 nucleotides agree with TRBD1. V shed 3 bases, J shed 2 bases, and the junction held 11 bases outside the gene matches. CDR1 is KGHSH and CDR2 is LQKENI in the germline V gene. This CDR3 has 17 residues. CDR3 sequence: CASSPVSDRASTDTQYF. The CDR3 bases are TGTGCCAGCTCACCTGTCTCCGACAGGGCCTCCACAGATACGCAGTATTTT.

This clone appeared once. V and J are TRBV13 and TRBJ2-5, with D unresolved. The V gene's germline CDR1 is PRHDT and CDR2 FYEKMQ (reference sequence). This CDR3 spans 14 amino acids. V gave up 5 bases and J gave up 9 bases, with 19 bases separating them. CDR3 in amino acids: CASSHSQLLRPQYF. CDR3 nucleotide sequence: TGTGCCAGCAGCCATAGCCAGTTGTTGAGGCCCCAGTACTTC.

V usage is TRBV5-4 and J usage is TRBJ2-7; 11 positions agree with TRBD2. V trimming: 4 bases; J trimming: 7 bases; junction bases outside the gene matches: 13. In germline, CDR1 is SGHNT, CDR2 YYREEE (reference sequence). This CDR3 region has 16 residues. CDR3 sequence: CASSQGKTSGAGEQYF. CDR3 sequence (DNA): TGTGCCAGCAGCCAAGGAAAGACTAGCGGGGCTGGTGAGCAGTACTTC.

The chain employs TRBV5-4 and TRBJ1-1; TRBD1 might be the D (6 bases). This CDR3 has 13 amino acids. The V end was cut by 4 bases, the J end by 7 bases, with 14 bases between. The germline V gene has CDR1 SGHNT and CDR2 YYREEE (reference sequence). The CDR3 protein is CASSLQSTGEAFF. Here the CDR3 DNA reads TGTGCCAGCAGCCTCCAATCGACAGGTGAAGCTTTCTTT.